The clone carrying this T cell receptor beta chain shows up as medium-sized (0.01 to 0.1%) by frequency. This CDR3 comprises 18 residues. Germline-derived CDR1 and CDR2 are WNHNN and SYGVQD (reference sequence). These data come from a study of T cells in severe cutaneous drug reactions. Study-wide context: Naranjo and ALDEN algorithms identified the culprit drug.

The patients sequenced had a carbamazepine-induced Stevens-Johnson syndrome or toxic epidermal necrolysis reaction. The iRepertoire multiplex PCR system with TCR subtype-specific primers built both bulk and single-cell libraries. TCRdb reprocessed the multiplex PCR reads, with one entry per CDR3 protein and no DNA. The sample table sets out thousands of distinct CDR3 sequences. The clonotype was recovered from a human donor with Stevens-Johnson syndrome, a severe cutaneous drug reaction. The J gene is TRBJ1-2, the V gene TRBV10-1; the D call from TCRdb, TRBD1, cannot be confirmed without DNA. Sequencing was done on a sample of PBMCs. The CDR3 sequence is CASSDLGASVNPNYGYTF.